Listed below are T cell receptor beta chains from one sample, sequenced in a study of blood T cell repertoires in COVID-19. Data came from immunoSEQ multiplex PCR; TCRdb stores just in-frame clones and leaves some out. The sample shows about 120,000 clones, around 86% of them seen only once. Sequences were obtained from peripheral blood. These TCRs come from a man between 60 and 70 years old with acute or convalescent COVID-19. Both conserved end residues are part of each CDR3. A D gene is named only where the DNA matches it firmly. Expanded clones get a size class; other rows say once, few or many, or leave the size out.

cdr3_aa cdr3_nt j_call v_call d_call cdr3_length clone_size
CASSDSGTGEAFF TGTGCCAGCAGTGACTCTGGGACAGGGGAAGCTTTCTTT TRBJ1-1 TRBV2 TRBD1 13 -
CASSLRGGLSGLANNEQFF TGTGCCAGCAGCCTAAGAGGGGGTCTTTCGGGACTAGCCAACAATGAGCAGTTCTTC TRBJ2-1 TRBV7-3 TRBD2 19 few
CASRRPDRAGELFF TGTGCCAGCAGGAGACCGGACAGGGCCGGGGAGCTGTTTTTT TRBJ2-2 TRBV27 TRBD1 14 -
CASSLRTGDGYTF TGTGCCAGCAGCCTACGGACAGGGGACGGCTACACCTTC TRBJ1-2 TRBV7-9 TRBD1 13 -
CASSPRGAGNEKLFF TGTGCCAGCAGCCCCAGGGGGGCGGGTAATGAAAAACTGTTTTTT TRBJ1-4 TRBV9 TRBD1 15 -
CASREGGGYGYTF TGTGCCAGCAGGGAAGGGGGCGGCTATGGCTACACCTTC TRBJ1-2 TRBV11-3 TRBD1 13 -
CASSQNRDNQPQHF TGTGCCAGCTCACAAAACAGGGACAATCAGCCCCAGCATTTT TRBJ1-5 TRBV18 - 14 -
CASSPSHRTSGRNYGYTF TGTGCCAGCAGCCCGTCTCATCGGACTAGCGGGAGGAACTATGGCTACACCTTC TRBJ1-2 TRBV7-2 - 18 -
CASSIGTGDVGETQYF TGTGCCAGTAGTATAGGGACAGGGGATGTTGGAGAGACCCAGTACTTC TRBJ2-5 TRBV19 TRBD1 16 -
CATSRDHGRRAF TGTGCCACCAGCAGAGATCACGGCCGGCGGGCTTTT TRBJ1-4 TRBV15 - 12 few
CASSRGLAGASTDTQYF TGTGCCAGCAGCCGCGGACTAGCGGGCGCTAGCACAGATACGCAGTATTTT TRBJ2-3 TRBV3-1/TRBV3-2 TRBD2 17 -
CAISPQNSPLHF TGTGCCATCAGCCCTCAGAATTCACCCCTCCACTTT TRBJ1-6 TRBV10-3 - 12 -
CASTLEASRTYEQYF TGCGCCAGCACCCTAGAAGCTAGCCGAACCTACGAGCAGTACTTC TRBJ2-7 TRBV10-1 - 15 few
CASTPEIQGNTEAFF TGTGCCAGCACCCCCGAGATACAGGGGAACACTGAAGCTTTCTTT TRBJ1-1 TRBV5-4 - 15 -
CASSFSAGGYEQYF TGTGCCAGCAGTTTTAGCGCGGGGGGCTACGAGCAGTACTTC TRBJ2-7 TRBV27 TRBD2 14 -
CASSYSTPSTYEQYF TGTGCCAGCAGTTACTCGACACCCTCAACCTACGAGCAGTACTTC TRBJ2-7 TRBV6-5 - 15 -
CASSITPGTQTYGYTF TGTGCCAGCAGCATCACCCCGGGAACACAAACCTATGGCTACACCTTC TRBJ1-2 TRBV7-2 - 16 -
CSASLRTGESYNSPLHF TGCAGTGCTAGTCTCCGGACAGGGGAGTCCTATAATTCACCCCTCCACTTT TRBJ1-6 TRBV20-1 TRBD1 17 -
CATSDPGQAYEQYF TGTGCCACCAGTGACCCGGGACAGGCCTACGAGCAGTACTTC TRBJ2-7 TRBV15 TRBD1 14 -
CATSQYRGYGYTF TGTGCCACCAGTCAATACAGGGGCTATGGCTACACCTTC TRBJ1-2 TRBV24-1 TRBD1 13 once
CASSLFGGTGELFF TGTGCCAGCAGTTTATTCGGGGGTACCGGGGAGCTGTTTTTT TRBJ2-2 TRBV28 - 14 -
CASSLEEGSTEAFF TGTGCCAGCAGCCTCGAAGAAGGGAGCACTGAAGCTTTCTTT TRBJ1-1 TRBV2 - 14 few
CASSPQAVERSNEKLFF TGTGCCAGCTCACCCCAGGCAGTCGAAAGATCAAATGAAAAACTGTTTTTT TRBJ1-4 TRBV18 - 17 -
CASSLPSSGSYKFF TGCGCCAGCAGCTTGCCTTCTAGCGGGAGTTATAAGTTCTTC TRBJ2-1 TRBV5-1 TRBD2 14 once
CASSLERQKTQYF TGTGCCAGCAGTCTTGAGCGCCAGAAGACCCAGTACTTC TRBJ2-5 TRBV13 - 13 -
CASTNRAGGGGEQYF TGCGCCAGCACCAACCGAGCGGGAGGCGGGGGCGAGCAGTACTTC TRBJ2-7 TRBV5-1 TRBD2 15 -
CSAPDWVVGTQYF TGCAGCGCCCCTGACTGGGTGGTAGGTACGCAGTATTTT TRBJ2-3 TRBV29-1 - 13 -
CASSLDFARLRDTEAFF TGTGCCAGCAGTTTAGACTTTGCTCGCCTCCGGGACACTGAAGCTTTCTTT TRBJ1-1 TRBV27 - 17 -
CASSQDSSGRVHEQYF TGTGCCAGCAGCCAAGATAGCAGCGGGAGGGTCCACGAGCAGTACTTC TRBJ2-7 TRBV3-1/TRBV3-2 TRBD2 16 -
CASSVDRGIGEKLFF TGTGCCAGCAGCGTCGACAGGGGGATTGGGGAAAAACTGTTTTTT TRBJ1-4 TRBV9 TRBD1 15 -
CASSRDSSYEQYF TGTGCCAGTAGTAGGGACTCCTCCTACGAGCAGTACTTC TRBJ2-7 TRBV19 - 13 few
CASSEASQGATAEGYTF TGTGCCAGCAGTGAAGCCTCACAGGGGGCAACGGCGGAAGGCTACACCTTC TRBJ1-2 TRBV6-1 TRBD1 17 -
CASSYRGETQYF TGTGCCAGCAGCTACAGAGGGGAGACCCAGTACTTC TRBJ2-5 TRBV6-6 - 12 -
CASSHFRDRGTPLHF TGTGCCAGCAGCCACTTCCGGGACAGGGGAACACCCCTCCACTTT TRBJ1-6 TRBV3-1/TRBV3-2 TRBD1 15 few
CASSRKAWTRPYNEQFF TGTGCCAGCAGCCGAAAGGCATGGACAAGACCCTACAATGAGCAGTTCTTC TRBJ2-1 TRBV3-1/TRBV3-2 - 17 -
CASSLWGLAGETQYF TGTGCCAGCAGTTTATGGGGACTAGCGGGAGAGACCCAGTACTTC TRBJ2-5 TRBV28 TRBD2 15 -
CASSLGPSGSSYNEQFF TGTGCCAGCAGCTTAGGACCTAGCGGGAGCTCCTACAATGAGCAGTTCTTC TRBJ2-1 TRBV7-6 TRBD2 17 -
CAGEGANTGELFF TGTGCCGGGGAGGGGGCGAACACCGGGGAGCTGTTTTTT TRBJ2-2 TRBV28 - 13 -
CAWSGSRARTDTQYF TGTGCCTGGAGTGGGTCGCGAGCCCGCACAGATACGCAGTATTTT TRBJ2-3 TRBV30 - 15 -
CASSLSQGVGYTF TGTGCCAGCAGTCTATCCCAGGGGGTTGGCTACACCTTC TRBJ1-2 TRBV27 TRBD1 13 -
CASRGQGSNEKLFF TGTGCCAGCAGGGGACAGGGGTCAAATGAAAAACTGTTTTTT TRBJ1-4 TRBV2 TRBD1 14 -
CASSSGSPPHEQYF TGTGCCAGCAGTAGCGGGAGTCCTCCTCACGAGCAGTACTTC TRBJ2-7 TRBV6-5 TRBD2 14 once
CASCRGQGQNEKLFF TGTGCCAGCTGCAGGGGACAGGGGCAAAATGAAAAACTGTTTTTT TRBJ1-4 TRBV3-1/TRBV3-2 TRBD1 15 few
CASSYSGQNQPQHF TGTGCCAGCAGTTACTCTGGGCAGAATCAGCCCCAGCATTTT TRBJ1-5 TRBV6-5 - 14 -
CSVEDRRQGAYNEQFF TGCAGCGTTGAAGATCGGCGACAGGGGGCCTACAATGAGCAGTTCTTC TRBJ2-1 TRBV29-1 TRBD1 16 -
CASSLDRALLGYTF TGTGCCAGCAGCTTAGATCGAGCCTTGCTAGGCTACACCTTC TRBJ1-2 TRBV11-2 - 14 -
CASSPREGNIQYF TGTGCCAGCAGCCCGAGGGAGGGAAACATTCAGTACTTC TRBJ2-4 TRBV28 TRBD2 13 once
CASSLGLTYEQYF TGTGCCAGCAGCCTGGGACTAACCTACGAGCAGTACTTC TRBJ2-7 TRBV6-6 TRBD2 13 -
CASSRGQGYANEQFF TGTGCCAGCAGCCGAGGACAGGGGTACGCCAATGAGCAGTTCTTC TRBJ2-1 TRBV11-2 TRBD1 15 -
CASSLGSPRGPGELFF TGCGCCAGCAGCCTTGGTAGTCCAAGGGGCCCCGGGGAGCTGTTTTTT TRBJ2-2 TRBV5-1 - 16 -